One TCR beta chain is described in this entry. Antigen unknown. The CDR3 is 15 amino acids. V was clipped by 0 bases and J by 3 bases, with 12 bases between them. Germline V CDR1 and CDR2: MGHRA, YSYEKL. The source of the sample is a study of CD8+ T cells in alopecia areata. Study-wide results and caveats: With tofacitinib ongoing, many expanded lesional clones persisted in both scalp and blood.

Sequencing relied on a cDNA template that was reverse transcribed from extracted RNA. The protocol was immunoSEQ multiplex PCR, while the TCRdb copy is restricted to in-frame clones and leaves out a portion. The table lists about 110,000 clones, 84% of them singletons. Treatment: oral pan-JAK inhibitor, 5-10 mg twice daily. A FACSAria was used to sort CD4+ and CD8+ T cells. These cells came from PBMCs. The chain has TRBV4-1 and TRBJ2-7; D is perhaps TRBD1 or TRBD2 (5 bases each). This TCR was recovered from a human donor with alopecia areata. The sequences come from CD8+ T cells sorted from blood, collected at week 24, from a patient treated with tofacitinib. CDR3: CASSQELTGGYEQYF. Here the CDR3 DNA reads TGCGCCAGCAGCCAAGAGTTAACTGGGGGCTACGAGCAGTACTTC.